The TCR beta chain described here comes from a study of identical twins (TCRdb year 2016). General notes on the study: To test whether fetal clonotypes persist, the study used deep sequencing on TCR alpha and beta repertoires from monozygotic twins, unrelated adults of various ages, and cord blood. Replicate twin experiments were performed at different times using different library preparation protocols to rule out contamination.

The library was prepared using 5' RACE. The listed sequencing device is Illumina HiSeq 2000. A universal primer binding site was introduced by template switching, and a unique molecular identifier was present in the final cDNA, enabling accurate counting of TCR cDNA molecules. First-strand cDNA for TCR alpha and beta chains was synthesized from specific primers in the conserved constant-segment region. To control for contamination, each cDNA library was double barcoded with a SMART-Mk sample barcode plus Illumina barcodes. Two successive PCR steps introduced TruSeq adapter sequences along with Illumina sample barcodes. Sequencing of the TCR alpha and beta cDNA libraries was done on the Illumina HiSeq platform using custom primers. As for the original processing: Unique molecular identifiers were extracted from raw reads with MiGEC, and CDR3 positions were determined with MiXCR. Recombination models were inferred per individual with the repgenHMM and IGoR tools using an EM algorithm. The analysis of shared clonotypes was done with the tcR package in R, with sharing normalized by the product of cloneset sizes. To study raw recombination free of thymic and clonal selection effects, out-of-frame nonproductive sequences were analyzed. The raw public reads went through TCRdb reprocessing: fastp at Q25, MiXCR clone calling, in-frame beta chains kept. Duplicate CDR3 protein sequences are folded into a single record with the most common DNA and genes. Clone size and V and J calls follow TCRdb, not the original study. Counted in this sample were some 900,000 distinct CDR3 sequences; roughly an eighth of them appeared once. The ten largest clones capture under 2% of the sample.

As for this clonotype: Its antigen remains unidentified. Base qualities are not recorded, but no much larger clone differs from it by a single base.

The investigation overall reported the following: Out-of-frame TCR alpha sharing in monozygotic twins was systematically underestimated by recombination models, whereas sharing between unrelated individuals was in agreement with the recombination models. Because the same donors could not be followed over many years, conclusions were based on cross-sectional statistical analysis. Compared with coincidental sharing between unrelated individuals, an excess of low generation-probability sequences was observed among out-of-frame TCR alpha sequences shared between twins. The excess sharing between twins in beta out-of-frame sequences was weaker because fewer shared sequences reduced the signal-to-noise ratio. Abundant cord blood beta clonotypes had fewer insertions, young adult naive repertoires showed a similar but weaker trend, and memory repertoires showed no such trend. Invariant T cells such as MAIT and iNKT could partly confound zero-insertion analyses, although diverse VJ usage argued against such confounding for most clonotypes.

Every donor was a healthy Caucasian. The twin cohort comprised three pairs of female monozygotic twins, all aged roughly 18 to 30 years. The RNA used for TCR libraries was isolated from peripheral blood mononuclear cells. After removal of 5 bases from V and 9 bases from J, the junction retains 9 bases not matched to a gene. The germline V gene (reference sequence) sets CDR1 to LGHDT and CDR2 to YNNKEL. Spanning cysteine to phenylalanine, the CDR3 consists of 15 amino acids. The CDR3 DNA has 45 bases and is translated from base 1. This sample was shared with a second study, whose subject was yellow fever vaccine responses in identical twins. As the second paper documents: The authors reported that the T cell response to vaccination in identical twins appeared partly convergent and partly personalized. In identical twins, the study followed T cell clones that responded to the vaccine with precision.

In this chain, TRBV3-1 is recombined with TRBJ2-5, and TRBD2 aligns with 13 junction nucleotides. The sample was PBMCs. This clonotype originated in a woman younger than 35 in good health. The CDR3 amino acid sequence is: CASSSSGTSGVSQYF. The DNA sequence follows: TGTGCCAGCAGCTCATCCGGGACTAGCGGGGTGTCCCAGTACTTC.